What follows is one T cell receptor beta chain and its context. The entry originates in a study of blood T cell repertoires in COVID-19. Study summary: Sample material is recorded as cDNA or gDNA derived from T cells, B-cell-depleted T cells, or PBMCs.

Study processing details: Reference gene primers were amplified, and this amplification served to estimate nucleated cell counts. Here immunoSEQ multiplex PCR was the method, and the copy in TCRdb shows in-frame clones only, minus some. That table furnishes V, J and clone size, whereas the DNA furnished D and trimming. The top ten clones hold roughly 1.6% of a sample with 200,000 to 250,000 clones, around nine tenths of them seen once. The CDR3 is made up of 14 amino acids. Looked up from germline, CDR1 is MNHEY and CDR2 is SMNVEV (reference sequence). After removal of 5 bases from V and 4 bases from J, the junction contained 4 bases not matched to a gene.

Material for sequencing was PBMCs or T cells enriched from blood (not recorded which). The rearrangement joins TRBV27 to TRBJ1-5, with TRBD1 identical over 8 bases. The TCR comes from a woman between 45 and 65 years old who had recovered from COVID-19. CDR3 amino acids: CASSPWTGNQPQHF. The CDR3 DNA follows: TGTGCCAGCAGTCCCTGGACAGGGAATCAGCCCCAGCATTTT.